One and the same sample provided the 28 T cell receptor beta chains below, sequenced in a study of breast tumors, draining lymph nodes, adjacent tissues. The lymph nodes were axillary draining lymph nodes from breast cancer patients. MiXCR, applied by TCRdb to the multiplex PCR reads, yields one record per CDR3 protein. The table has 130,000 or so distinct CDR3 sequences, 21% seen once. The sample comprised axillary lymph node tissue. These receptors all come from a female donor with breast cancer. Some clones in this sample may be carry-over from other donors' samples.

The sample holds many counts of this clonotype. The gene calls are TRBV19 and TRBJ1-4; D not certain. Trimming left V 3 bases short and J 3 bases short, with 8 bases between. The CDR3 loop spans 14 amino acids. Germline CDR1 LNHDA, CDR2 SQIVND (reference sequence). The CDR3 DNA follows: TGTGCCAGTAGTATGGTCCTGGCTAATGAAAAACTGTTTTTT. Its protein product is CASSMVLANEKLFF.

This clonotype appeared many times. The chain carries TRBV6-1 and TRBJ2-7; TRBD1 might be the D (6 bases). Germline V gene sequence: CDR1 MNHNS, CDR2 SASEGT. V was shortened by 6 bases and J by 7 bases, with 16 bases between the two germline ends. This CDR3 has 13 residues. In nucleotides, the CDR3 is TGTGCCAGCAGCCCGGACTTTAGGGGGGAGCAGTACTTC. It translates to CASSPDFRGEQYF.

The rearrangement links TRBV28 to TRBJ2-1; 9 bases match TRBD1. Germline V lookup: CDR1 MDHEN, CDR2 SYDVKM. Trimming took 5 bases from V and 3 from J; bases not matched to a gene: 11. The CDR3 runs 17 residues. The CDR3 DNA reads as TGTGCCAGCAGTAGCGGGGTTTTGGGACAGGGCTACAATGAGCAGTTCTTC. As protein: CASSSGVLGQGYNEQFF.

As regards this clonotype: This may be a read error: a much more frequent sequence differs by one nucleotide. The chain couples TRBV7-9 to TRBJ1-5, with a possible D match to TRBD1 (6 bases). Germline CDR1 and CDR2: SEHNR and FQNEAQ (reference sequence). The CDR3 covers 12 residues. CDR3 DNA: TGTGCCAGCAGCTATGGACAGCAGCTCCAGCATTTT. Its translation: CASSYGQQLQHF.

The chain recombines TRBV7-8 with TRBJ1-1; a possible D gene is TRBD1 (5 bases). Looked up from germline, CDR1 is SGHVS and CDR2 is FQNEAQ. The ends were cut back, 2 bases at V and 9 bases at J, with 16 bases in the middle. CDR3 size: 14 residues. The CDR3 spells CASSLRLGQLQAFF. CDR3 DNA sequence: TGTGCCAGCAGCTTAAGGCTCGGACAATTACAAGCTTTCTTT.

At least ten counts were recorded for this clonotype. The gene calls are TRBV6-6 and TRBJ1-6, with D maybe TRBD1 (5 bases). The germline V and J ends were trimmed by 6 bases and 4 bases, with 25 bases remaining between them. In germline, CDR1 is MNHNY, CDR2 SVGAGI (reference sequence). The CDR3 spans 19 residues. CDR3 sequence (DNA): TGTGCCAGCAGCTTCCCCCCGGAGACAGCCGCCGGTTATAATTCACCCCTCCACTTT. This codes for CASSFPPETAAGYNSPLHF.

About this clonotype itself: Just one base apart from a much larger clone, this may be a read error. CDR3 nucleotide sequence: TGTGCCGGCCAGAGTTTCACAGATACGCAGTATTTT. Its translation is CAGQSFTDTQYF. The chain is built from TRBV6-1 and TRBJ2-3; D unclear. The CDR3 covers 12 residues. V gave up 11 bases and J gave up 2 bases, with 11 bases separating them. Germline V gene data show CDR1 as MNHNS and CDR2 as SASEGT.

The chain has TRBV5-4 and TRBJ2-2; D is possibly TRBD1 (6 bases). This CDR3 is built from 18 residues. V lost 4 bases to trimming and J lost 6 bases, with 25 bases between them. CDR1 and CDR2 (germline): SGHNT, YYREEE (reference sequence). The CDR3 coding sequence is TGTGCCAGCAGCCGGTTTACCGGGACACCCTTCACACCCGGGGAGCTGTTTTTT. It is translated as CASSRFTGTPFTPGELFF.

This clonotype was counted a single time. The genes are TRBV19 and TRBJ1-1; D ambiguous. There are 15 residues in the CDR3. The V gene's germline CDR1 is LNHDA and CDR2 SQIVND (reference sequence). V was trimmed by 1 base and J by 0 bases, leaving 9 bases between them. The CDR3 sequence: CASSIVAAMNTEAFF. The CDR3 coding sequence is TGTGCCAGTAGTATAGTGGCGGCTATGAACACTGAAGCTTTCTTT. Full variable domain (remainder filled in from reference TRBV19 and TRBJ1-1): DGGITQSPKYLFRKEGQNVTLSCEQNLNHDAMYWYRQDPGQGLRLIYYSQIVNDFQKGDIAEGYSVSREKKESFPLTVTSAQKNPTAFYLCASSIVAAMNTEAFFGQGTRLTVV.

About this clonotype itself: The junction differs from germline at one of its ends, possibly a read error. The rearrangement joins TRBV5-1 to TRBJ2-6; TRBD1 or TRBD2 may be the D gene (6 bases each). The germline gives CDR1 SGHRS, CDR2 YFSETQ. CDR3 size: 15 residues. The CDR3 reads CVSSLEGAGANVLTF. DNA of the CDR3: TGCGTCAGCAGCCTGGAGGGGGCTGGGGCCAACGTCCTGACTTTC. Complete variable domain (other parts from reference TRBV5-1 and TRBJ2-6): KAGVTQTPRYLIKTRGQQVTLSCSPISGHRSVSWYQQTPGQGLQFLFEYFSETQRNKGNFPGRFSGRQFSNSRSEMNVSTLELGDSALYLCVSSLEGAGANVLTFGAGSRLTVL.

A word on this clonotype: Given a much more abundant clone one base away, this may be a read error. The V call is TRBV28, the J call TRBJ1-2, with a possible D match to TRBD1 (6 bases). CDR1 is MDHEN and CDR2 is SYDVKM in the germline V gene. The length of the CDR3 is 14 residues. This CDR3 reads CASSNRVANYGYAF. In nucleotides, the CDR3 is TGTGCCAGCAGCAACAGGGTGGCTAACTATGGCTACGCCTTC.

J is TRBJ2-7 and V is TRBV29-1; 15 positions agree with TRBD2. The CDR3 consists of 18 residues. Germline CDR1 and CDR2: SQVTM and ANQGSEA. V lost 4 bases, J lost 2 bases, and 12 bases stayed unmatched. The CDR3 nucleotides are TGCAGCGTTGGGGGACTAGCGGGGGGTACCAAACGTGCCTACGAGCAGTACTTC. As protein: CSVGGLAGGTKRAYEQYF.

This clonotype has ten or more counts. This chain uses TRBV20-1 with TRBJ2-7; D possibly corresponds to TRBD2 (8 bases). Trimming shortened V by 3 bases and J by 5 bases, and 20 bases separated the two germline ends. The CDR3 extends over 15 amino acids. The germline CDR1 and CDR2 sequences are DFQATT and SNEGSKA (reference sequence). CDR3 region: CSARGLGTVINEQYF. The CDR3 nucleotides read TGCAGTGCTAGGGGACTAGGGACAGTAATCAACGAGCAGTACTTC.

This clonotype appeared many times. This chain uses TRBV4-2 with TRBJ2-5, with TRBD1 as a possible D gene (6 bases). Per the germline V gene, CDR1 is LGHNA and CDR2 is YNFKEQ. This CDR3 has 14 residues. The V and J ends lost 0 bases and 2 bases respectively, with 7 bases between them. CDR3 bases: TGTGCCAGCAGCCAAGATGGACAGCAAGAGACCCAGTACTTC. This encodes CASSQDGQQETQYF.

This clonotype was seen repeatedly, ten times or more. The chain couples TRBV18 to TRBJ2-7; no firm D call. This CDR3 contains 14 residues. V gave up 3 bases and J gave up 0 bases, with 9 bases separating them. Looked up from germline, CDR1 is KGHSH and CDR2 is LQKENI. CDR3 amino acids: CASSPGTSSYEQYF. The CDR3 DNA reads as TGTGCCAGCTCACCGGGCACGAGCTCCTACGAGCAGTACTTC.

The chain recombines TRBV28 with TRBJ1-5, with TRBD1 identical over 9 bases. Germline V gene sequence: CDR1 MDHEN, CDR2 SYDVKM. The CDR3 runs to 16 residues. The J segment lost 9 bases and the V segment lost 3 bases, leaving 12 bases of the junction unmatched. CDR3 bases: TGTGCCAGCAGTTTTTTTCGCCGAGGGACAGGGCGGCCCCAGCATTTT. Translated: CASSFFRRGTGRPQHF.

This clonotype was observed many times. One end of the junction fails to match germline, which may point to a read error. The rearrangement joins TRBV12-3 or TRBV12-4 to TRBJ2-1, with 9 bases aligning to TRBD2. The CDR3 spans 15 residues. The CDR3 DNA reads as TGTGCTAGCAGCCTAATAGCGGGAGAAAACAATGAGCAGTTCTTC. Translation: CASSLIAGENNEQFF.

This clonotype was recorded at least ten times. The CDR3 is CASSVGRGGGNQPQHF. The CDR3 DNA reads as TGTGCCAGCAGTGTTGGGAGGGGGGGCGGTAATCAGCCCCAGCATTTT. V usage is TRBV6-1 and J usage is TRBJ1-5, with D possibly matching TRBD1 (6 bases). The ends were cut back, 4 bases at V and 4 bases at J, with 17 bases in the middle. CDR1 MNHNS and CDR2 SASEGT come from the germline V gene. The length of the CDR3 is 16 residues.

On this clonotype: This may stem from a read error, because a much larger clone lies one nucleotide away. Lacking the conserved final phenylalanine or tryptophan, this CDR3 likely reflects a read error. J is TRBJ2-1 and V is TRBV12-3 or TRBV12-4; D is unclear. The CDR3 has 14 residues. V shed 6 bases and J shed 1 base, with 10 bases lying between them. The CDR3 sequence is CASSSPGSYNEQFL. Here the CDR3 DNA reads TGTGCCAGCAGCTCCCCCGGGTCCTACAATGAGCAGTTCCTC.

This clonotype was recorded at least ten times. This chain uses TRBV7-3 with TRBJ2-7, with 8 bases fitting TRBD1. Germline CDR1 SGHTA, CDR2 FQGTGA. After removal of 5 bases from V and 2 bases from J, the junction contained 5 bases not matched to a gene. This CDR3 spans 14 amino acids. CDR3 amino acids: CASSPEGQAYEQYF. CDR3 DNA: TGTGCCAGCAGCCCAGAGGGACAGGCCTACGAGCAGTACTTC.

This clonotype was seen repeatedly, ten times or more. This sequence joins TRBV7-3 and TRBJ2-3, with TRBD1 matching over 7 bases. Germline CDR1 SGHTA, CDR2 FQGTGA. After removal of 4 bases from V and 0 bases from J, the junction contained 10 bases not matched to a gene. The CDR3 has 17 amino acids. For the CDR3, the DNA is TGTGCCAGCAGCTCATCTATAGGGGGCGTGAGCACAGATACGCAGTATTTT. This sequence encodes CASSSSIGGVSTDTQYF.

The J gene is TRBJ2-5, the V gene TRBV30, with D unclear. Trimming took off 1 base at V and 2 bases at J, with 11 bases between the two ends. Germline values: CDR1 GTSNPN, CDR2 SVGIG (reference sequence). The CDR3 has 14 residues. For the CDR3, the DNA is TGTGCCTGGAGTGCCCCGACTCTGCAAGAGACCCAGTACTTC. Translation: CAWSAPTLQETQYF.

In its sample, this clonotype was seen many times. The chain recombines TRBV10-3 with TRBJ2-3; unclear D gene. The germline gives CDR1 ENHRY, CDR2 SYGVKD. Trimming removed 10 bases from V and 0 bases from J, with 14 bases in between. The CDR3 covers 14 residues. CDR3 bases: TGTGCCACCCTCGTGGGTGGAAGCACAGATACGCAGTATTTT. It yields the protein CATLVGGSTDTQYF.

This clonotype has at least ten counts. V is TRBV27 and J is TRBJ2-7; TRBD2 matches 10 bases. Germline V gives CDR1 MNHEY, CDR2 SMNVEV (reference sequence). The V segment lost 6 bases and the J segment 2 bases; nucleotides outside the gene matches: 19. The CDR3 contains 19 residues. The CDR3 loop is CASRRDALATSGRAYEQYF. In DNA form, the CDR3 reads TGTGCCAGCAGGAGGGACGCCCTGGCGACTAGCGGGCGTGCCTACGAGCAGTACTTC.

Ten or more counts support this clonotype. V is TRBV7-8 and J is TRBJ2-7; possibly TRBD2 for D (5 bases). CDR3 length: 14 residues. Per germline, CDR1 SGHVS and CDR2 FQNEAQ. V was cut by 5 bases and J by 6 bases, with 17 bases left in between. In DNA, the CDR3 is TGTGCCAGCAGCCTTGGGGAGACGACGCGCGAGCAGTACTTC. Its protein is CASSLGETTREQYF.

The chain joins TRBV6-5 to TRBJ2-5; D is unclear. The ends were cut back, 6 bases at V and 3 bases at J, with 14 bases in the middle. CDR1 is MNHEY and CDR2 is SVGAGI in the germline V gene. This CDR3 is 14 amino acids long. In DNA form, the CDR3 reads TGTGCCAGCAGCTTACCCCGGATCGAAGAGACCCAGTACTTC. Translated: CASSLPRIEETQYF.

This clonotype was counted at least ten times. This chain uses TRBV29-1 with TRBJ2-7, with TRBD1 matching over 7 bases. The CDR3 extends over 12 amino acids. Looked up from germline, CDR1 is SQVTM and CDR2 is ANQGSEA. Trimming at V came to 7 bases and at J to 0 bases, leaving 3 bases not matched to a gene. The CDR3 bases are TGCAGCGCAAGACAGGGCTCCTACGAGCAGTACTTC. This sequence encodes CSARQGSYEQYF.

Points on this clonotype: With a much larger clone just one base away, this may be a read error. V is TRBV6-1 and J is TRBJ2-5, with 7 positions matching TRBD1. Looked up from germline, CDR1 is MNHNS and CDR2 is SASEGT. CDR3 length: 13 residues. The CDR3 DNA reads TGTGCCAGCAGCAGACAGGGTGGAGAGGCCCAGTACTTC. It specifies CASSRQGGEAQYF.